This TCR beta chain was documented in a study of T-cell memory formation after mild COVID-19. The sample holds a few counts of this clonotype. TCRdb reanalysed the 5' RACE reads using MiXCR and keeps one entry per CDR3 protein. The data hold under 450,000 distinct CDR3 sequences, with approximately 15% observed a single time. The sample was PBMCs or a T cell subset sorted from them (not recorded which). The receptor was isolated from a man aged 18 to 35 who had mild COVID-19 (a few samples of this study predate the infection). Cell type and time point are not known.

Here the CDR3 DNA reads TGCGCCAGCAGCCAAGGAACAGGGGGACACTACAATGAGCAGTTCTTC. Protein product: CASSQGTGGHYNEQFF. The chain employs TRBV4-3 and TRBJ2-1, with TRBD1 matching over 8 bases. The trim removed 1 base at V and 3 bases at J, leaving 5 bases unmatched. The V gene's germline CDR1 is LGHNA and CDR2 YSLEER. The CDR3 length is 16 residues.